These 7 T cell receptor beta chains were all obtained from the same sample, sequenced in a study of a mutant IDH1 vaccine in newly diagnosed glioma. The sample's time point: week 35, safety follow-up. Alongside topical imiquimod, each dose of vaccine comprised 300 ug of mutant IDH1 20-mer peptide. Generated by immunoSEQ multiplex PCR, the TCRdb table keeps only in-frame clones and is missing some. The profile shows tens of thousands of clones, around 80% of them singletons. Their antigen targets remain unknown. This material consisted of PBMCs, taken from a glioma patient whose treatment included an IDH1 peptide vaccine. Receptors were obtained from a woman under 30 with glioma.

The chain couples TRBV10-3 to TRBJ2-7; 10 positions agree with TRBD1. The CDR3 consists of 14 residues. CDR1 is ENHRY and CDR2 is SYGVKD in the germline V gene. V lost 9 bases to trimming and J lost 3 bases; unmatched junction nucleotides: 8. The CDR3 region has the DNA TGTGCCATAGTACCGGGACAGGGGAACTACGAGCAGTACTTC. Amino acids: CAIVPGQGNYEQYF.

This sequence joins TRBV11-1 and TRBJ2-2, with TRBD1 matching over 8 bases. Germline values: CDR1 SGHAT, CDR2 FQDESV (reference sequence). This CDR3 has 17 residues. V dropped 4 bases and J dropped 1; count of bases not matched to a gene: 8. CDR3 region: CASSSGLGTGNTGELFF. CDR3 DNA sequence: TGTGCCAGCAGCTCAGGGCTCGGGACAGGGAACACCGGGGAGCTGTTTTTT.

This sequence joins TRBV4-2 and TRBJ2-6; TRBD1 is a possible D gene (6 bases). Looked up from germline, CDR1 is LGHNA and CDR2 is YNFKEQ. V gave up 5 bases and J gave up 3 bases, with 11 bases separating them. This CDR3 contains 15 residues. The CDR3 is CASSATGFGANVLTF. CDR3 coding DNA: TGTGCCAGCAGCGCCACAGGGTTTGGGGCCAACGTCCTGACTTTC.

This chain uses TRBV2 with TRBJ2-1, with D possibly matching TRBD1 (5 bases). In germline, CDR1 is SNHLY, CDR2 FYNNEI. This CDR3 region has 14 residues. Deletions cut 3 bases from V and 7 bases from J, with 13 bases between. CDR3 region: CASSEVRQPNEQFF. The CDR3, as DNA: TGTGCCAGCAGTGAGGTGAGACAGCCGAATGAGCAGTTCTTC.

This rearrangement joins TRBV27 to TRBJ1-5, with D tentatively TRBD1 (5 bases). In germline, CDR1 is MNHEY, CDR2 SMNVEV (reference sequence). V lost 2 bases and J lost 3, with 14 bases in between. This CDR3 comprises 16 residues. The CDR3 sequence: CASSLGFRGVNQPQHF. The DNA of the CDR3 is TGTGCCAGCAGTTTAGGGTTCCGGGGGGTCAATCAGCCCCAGCATTTT.

This sequence joins TRBV27 and TRBJ2-7; TRBD1 agrees at 8 bases. This CDR3 has 15 amino acids. V was pared by 3 bases and J by 12 bases, with 16 bases of the junction left unmatched. CDR1 and CDR2 from the germline V gene are MNHEY and SMNVEV (reference sequence). CDR3 sequence: CASSFSSRTGNIWYF. The CDR3 DNA reads as TGTGCCAGCAGTTTTTCTTCCCGGACAGGGAATATATGGTACTTC.

This chain uses TRBV6-1 with TRBJ2-6; D uncertain. The CDR3 has 16 residues. The germline V and J ends were trimmed by 3 bases and 0 bases, with 9 bases remaining between them. CDR1 MNHNS and CDR2 SASEGT come from the germline V gene. CDR3 amino acids: CASSDSGISGANVLTF. CDR3 nucleotides: TGTGCCAGCAGTGATTCGGGTATCTCTGGGGCCAACGTCCTGACTTTC.